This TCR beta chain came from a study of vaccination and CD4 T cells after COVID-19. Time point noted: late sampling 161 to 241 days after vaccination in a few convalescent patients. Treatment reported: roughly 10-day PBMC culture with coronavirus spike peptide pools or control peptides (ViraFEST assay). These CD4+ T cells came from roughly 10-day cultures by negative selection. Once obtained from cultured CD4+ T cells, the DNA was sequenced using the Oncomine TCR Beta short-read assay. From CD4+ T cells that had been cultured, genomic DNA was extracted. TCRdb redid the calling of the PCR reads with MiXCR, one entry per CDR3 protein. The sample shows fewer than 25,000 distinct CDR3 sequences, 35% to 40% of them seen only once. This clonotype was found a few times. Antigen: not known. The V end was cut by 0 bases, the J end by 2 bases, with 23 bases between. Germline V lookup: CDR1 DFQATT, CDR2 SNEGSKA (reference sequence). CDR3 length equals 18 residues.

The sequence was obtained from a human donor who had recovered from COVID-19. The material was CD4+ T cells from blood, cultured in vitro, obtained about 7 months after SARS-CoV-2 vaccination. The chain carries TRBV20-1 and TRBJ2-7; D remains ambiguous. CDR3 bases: TGCAGTGCTAGAGACCTAAGGGCTACTCACCCCTTAACCTACGAGCAGTACTTC. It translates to CSARDLRATHPLTYEQYF.